This is a list of T cell receptor beta chains from one sample in a study of control samples from healthy donors and cancer patients. Using immunoSEQ multiplex PCR, the repertoire was profiled, and TCRdb retains in-frame clones only, with some absent. The repertoire holds tens of thousands of clones, with over 85% as singletons. The sequenced material came from PBMCs. Receptor source: a man aged 35 to 55 with colorectal cancer. Each CDR3 is given with its conserved first and last residue. Size tells how often a clone was seen (once, few, many) or the class of an expanded clone, and some rows leave it out.

TRBJ2-7,TRBV7-6,13,.,CASSWGTAYEQYF
TRBJ1-6,TRBV18,16,.,CASSPTVRTANSPLHF
TRBJ1-2,TRBV7-2,13,.,CASSLGQGYGYTF
TRBJ2-7,TRBV28,14,.,CASSLDRAGYEQYF
TRBJ1-1,TRBV24-1,16,.,CATSPGQGGIDTEAFF
TRBJ1-1,TRBV19,16,.,CASSISHTVENTEAFF
TRBJ1-3,TRBV5-5,15,.,CASSFTPTSGNTIYF
TRBJ2-1,TRBV27,17,.,CASSLWVPGQGHNEQFF
TRBJ1-1,TRBV11-2,14,.,CASNPIGSYTEAFF
TRBJ2-7,TRBV30,12,.,CAWGDSSYEQYF
TRBJ2-7,TRBV28,11,.,CATRETYEQYF
TRBJ2-7,TRBV7-2,15,.,CASSSGLADPYEQYF
TRBJ1-2,TRBV15,14,.,CATSGPGRAGGYTF
TRBJ2-7,TRBV13,12,.,CASSLGLSRLDF
TRBJ2-1,TRBV27,15,.,CASSQLAGGGNEQFF
TRBJ2-5,TRBV5-1,13,.,CASERGDQETQYF
TRBJ2-7,TRBV2,12,.,CASTRRTYEQYF
TRBJ2-7,TRBV7-7,10,.,CASSSSKQYF
TRBJ2-7,TRBV6-5,14,.,CASSVTGIGYEQYF
TRBJ1-5,TRBV28,17,.,CASSSYGQGGPNQPQHF
TRBJ2-2,TRBV18,17,.,CASSPLTSASNTGELFF
TRBJ1-1,TRBV28,12,.,CASSRLETEAFF
TRBJ1-2,TRBV2,14,few,CASREDSFNYGYTF
TRBJ2-7,TRBV2,15,.,CASRATSGFSYEQYF
TRBJ2-1,TRBV7-9,15,.,CASSLGTSGSNEQFF
TRBJ2-1,TRBV9,15,.,CASNWGTSGTSEQFF
TRBJ2-7,TRBV28,13,.,CATRDPRRDEQYF
TRBJ1-2,TRBV27,15,.,CASSSLKRQEYGYTF
TRBJ1-2,TRBV30,12,.,CAWLTPTVGYTF
TRBJ1-2,TRBV30,13,.,CAWSPQSNYGYTF
TRBJ2-7,TRBV19,15,.,CASSIDRRQGYEQYF
TRBJ2-1,TRBV5-1,13,.,CASSLAEEDEQFF
TRBJ2-4,TRBV10-1,16,.,CASNLIRDTFGDIQYF
TRBJ1-5,TRBV19,14,.,CASSISRGGQPQHF
TRBJ2-7,TRBV7-8,15,.,CASSSHLAGVYEQYF
TRBJ2-7,TRBV5-1,15,.,CASSLDVRVAYEQYF
TRBJ2-5,TRBV12-3/TRBV12-4,13,.,CASSLRREETQYF
TRBJ2-3,TRBV28,17,.,CASSFWSSGSPRNTQYF
TRBJ1-1,TRBV12-3/TRBV12-4,13,.,CASTRFIDTEAFF
TRBJ2-7,TRBV24-1,13,once,CATSDGASYEQYF
TRBJ2-2,TRBV14,14,once,CASSQASLSGELFF
TRBJ1-4,TRBV6-6,14,.,CASSSPRDIEKLFF
TRBJ2-1,TRBV19,14,.,CASSNRQVGNEQFF
TRBJ2-1,TRBV18,17,.,CASSPGTSVLPGNEQFF
TRBJ2-1,TRBV10-1,15,once,CASSVEDSSYNEQFF
TRBJ2-1,TRBV29-1,15,.,CSAGTSGSINNEQFF
TRBJ2-1,TRBV9,17,once,CASSTRTLGFSYNEQFF
TRBJ2-1,TRBV19,16,.,CASRQPTSGRGNEQFF
TRBJ1-5,TRBV18,13,.,CASSPGSNQPQHF